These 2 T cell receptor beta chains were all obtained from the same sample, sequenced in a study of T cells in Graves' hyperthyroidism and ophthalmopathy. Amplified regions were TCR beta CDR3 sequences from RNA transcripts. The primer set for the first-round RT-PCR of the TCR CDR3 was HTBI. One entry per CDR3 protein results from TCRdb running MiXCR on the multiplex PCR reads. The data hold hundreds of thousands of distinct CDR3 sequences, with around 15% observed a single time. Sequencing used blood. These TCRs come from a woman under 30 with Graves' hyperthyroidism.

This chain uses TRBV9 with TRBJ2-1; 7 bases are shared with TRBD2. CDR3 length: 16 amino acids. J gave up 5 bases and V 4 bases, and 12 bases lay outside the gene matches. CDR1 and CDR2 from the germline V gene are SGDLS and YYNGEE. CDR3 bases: TGTGCCAGCAGCAATACTCCGGGACTACCAAACAATGAGCAGTTCTTC. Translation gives CASSNTPGLPNNEQFF.

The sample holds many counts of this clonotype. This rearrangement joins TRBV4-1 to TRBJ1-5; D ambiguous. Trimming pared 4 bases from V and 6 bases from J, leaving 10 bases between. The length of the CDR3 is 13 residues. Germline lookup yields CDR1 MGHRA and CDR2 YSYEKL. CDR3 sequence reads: CASSLLAGQPQHF. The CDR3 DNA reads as TGCGCCAGCAGCCTCTTAGCAGGTCAGCCCCAGCATTTT.